The 13 T cell receptor beta chains reported below all come from one sample, sequenced in a study of shared clonotypes between healthy human individuals. The assay was immunoSEQ multiplex PCR, and TCRdb's table has in-frame clones only and misses some. This sample has a few million clones, with 80% to 95% found just once. What was sequenced was naive CD4+ T cells from PBMCs. Subset defined: CD45RA+ positively selected. These TCRs come from a man aged 18 to 30 in good health. Some clones in this sample may be carry-over from other donors' samples.

V usage is TRBV28 and J usage is TRBJ1-4; perhaps TRBD1 as D (5 bases). Trimming stripped 1 base from V and 6 bases from J, with 21 bases between. Germline V gives CDR1 MDHEN, CDR2 SYDVKM. The CDR3 extends over 18 amino acids. The CDR3 spells CASSLSGGGGGPHEKLFF. CDR3 nucleotide sequence: TGTGCCAGCAGTTTATCCGGCGGGGGGGGAGGCCCCCATGAAAAACTGTTTTTT.

The rearrangement links TRBV10-3 to TRBJ2-2; D remains unclear. Trimming pared 10 bases from V and 6 bases from J, leaving 15 bases between. Germline CDR1 and CDR2: ENHRY and SYGVKD. This CDR3 is 13 amino acids long. CDR3: CATARTTPGELFF. The DNA for the CDR3 is TGTGCCACCGCCCGGACGACCCCCGGGGAGCTGTTTTTT.

The chain carries TRBV11-2 and TRBJ1-5; no firm D call. From germline, CDR1 is SGHAT and CDR2 FQNNGV. CDR3 size: 13 residues. Trimming removed 1 base from V and 7 bases from J, with 8 bases in between. The CDR3 is CASSLGDGQPQHF. CDR3 nucleotide sequence: TGTGCCAGCAGCTTAGGTGACGGGCAGCCCCAGCATTTT.

The CDR3 DNA sequence: TGTGCCAGCAGGATGCGGACTAGCGGGTTTCCTGAGCAGTTCTTC. Protein product: CASRMRTSGFPEQFF. This chain links TRBV28 with TRBJ2-1; 11 bases are shared with TRBD2. The junction had 10 bases not matched to a gene; V was cut back by 6 bases and J by 9 bases. Germline V lookup: CDR1 MDHEN, CDR2 SYDVKM. CDR3 length: 15 amino acids.

The rearrangement links TRBV4-2 to TRBJ1-3; no reliable D call. The V and J ends lost 0 bases and 0 bases respectively, with 6 bases between them. Looked up from germline, CDR1 is LGHNA and CDR2 is YNFKEQ. The CDR3 has 15 amino acids. The DNA of the CDR3 is TGTGCCAGCAGCCAAGAGGGGTTCTCTGGAAACACCATATATTTT. This translates into CASSQEGFSGNTIYF.

The chain employs TRBV19 and TRBJ2-2; the D is unclear. The CDR3 runs to 13 residues. Germline assignment: CDR1 LNHDA and CDR2 SQIVND (reference sequence). The germline V and J ends were trimmed by 3 bases and 6 bases, with 8 bases remaining between them. The CDR3 DNA sequence: TGTGCCAGTAGTATTAAATGGGCCGGGGAGCTGTTTTTT. Its protein is CASSIKWAGELFF.

The genes are TRBV5-4 and TRBJ2-2; D perhaps matches TRBD2 (5 bases). The CDR3 has 16 amino acids. Germline V CDR1 and CDR2: SGHNT, YYREEE (reference sequence). Trimming took 4 bases from V and 0 from J, leaving 13 bases between them. DNA of the CDR3: TGTGCCAGCAGCCTATTAGCGACTACGAACACCGGGGAGCTGTTTTTT. Translation gives CASSLLATTNTGELFF.

The V gene is TRBV2, the J gene TRBJ2-5, with D possibly TRBD1 on 6 matching bases. The V end lost 5 bases, the J end lost 4 bases, and 14 bases lay between the germline ends. Per germline, CDR1 SNHLY and CDR2 FYNNEI. The CDR3 runs to 14 residues. The CDR3 DNA is TGTGCCAGCAGTCCCGGACAGCCCGGAGAGACCCAGTACTTC. This codes for CASSPGQPGETQYF.

Points on this clone: The identical CDR3 is also encoded by other nucleotide sequences in the sample. The rearrangement uses TRBV20-1 and TRBJ2-5; D is ambiguous. Germline CDR1 and CDR2: DFQATT and SNEGSKA (reference sequence). The CDR3 consists of 11 residues. The CDR3 is CALLGRETQYF. The CDR3 nucleotides are TGCGCCCTTTTAGGGCGGGAGACCCAGTACTTC.

The chain is built from TRBV2 and TRBJ1-4; D not resolved. CDR3 size: 16 residues. Deletions cut 0 bases from V and 8 bases from J, with 16 bases between. The germline CDR1 and CDR2 sequences are SNHLY and FYNNEI. In nucleotides, the CDR3 is TGTGCCAGCAGTGAAGCGCTCGCGGGCGGTTGGGAAAAACTGTTTTTT. Protein sequence: CASSEALAGGWEKLFF. The whole variable domain, filled in from reference TRBV2 and TRBJ1-4, reads EPEVTQTPSHQVTQMGQEVILRCVPISNHLYFYWYRQILGQKVEFLVSFYNNEISEKSEIFDDQFSVERPDGSNFTLKIRSTKLEDSAMYFCASSEALAGGWEKLFFGSGTQLSVL.

The chain recombines TRBV7-2 with TRBJ2-7, with 9 positions matching TRBD1. Germline assignment: CDR1 SGHTA and CDR2 FQGNSA. V was clipped by 4 bases and J by 5 bases; unmatched bases: 6. The CDR3 loop spans 14 amino acids. The chain's CDR3 is CASSYRTGVHEQYF. For the CDR3, the DNA is TGTGCCAGCAGCTATCGGACAGGGGTCCACGAGCAGTACTTC.

The V gene is TRBV15, the J gene TRBJ1-2; 8 bases agree with TRBD1. This CDR3 has 15 amino acids. V lost 0 bases and J lost 7; bases outside the gene matches: 7. Germline-derived CDR1 and CDR2 are LNHNV and YYDKDF (reference sequence). The CDR3: CATSRDGDRRSGYTF. The DNA for the CDR3 is TGTGCCACCAGCAGAGATGGGGACAGGCGGAGTGGCTACACCTTC.

This clone has only a few counts. Other DNA sequences in this specimen translate into the identical CDR3. The CDR3 protein is CASSYRQHTEAFF. In DNA, the CDR3 is TGTGCCAGCAGTTACCGACAGCACACTGAAGCTTTCTTT. This rearrangement joins TRBV6-5 to TRBJ1-1; maybe TRBD1 (5 bases). V gave up 2 bases and J gave up 3 bases, with 7 bases separating them. CDR3 length equals 13 residues. The germline V gene has CDR1 MNHEY and CDR2 SVGAGI.